These T cell receptor beta chains were read from a single sample in a study of OX40 agonist ivuxolimab in advanced cancers. Data came from immunoSEQ multiplex PCR; TCRdb stores just in-frame clones and leaves some out. The data hold 77,000 or so clones, with over 85% observed a single time. Sequenced here: CD4+ or CD8+ T cells sorted from blood, sampled in a trial of the OX40 agonist ivuxolimab. The receptors come from an adult with an advanced solid tumor such as melanoma, head and neck, liver or kidney cancer. CDR3s include the opening cysteine and the closing phenylalanine or tryptophan. D genes are given only for firm matches. The size field is filled for only some rows; it gives once, few, many or a size class.

j_gene | d_gene | v_gene | abundance | CDR3aa | CDR3nt
TRBJ2-1 | TRBD2 | TRBV9 | NA | CASSVGLAGGNEQFF | TGTGCCAGCAGCGTAGGACTAGCGGGGGGCAATGAGCAGTTCTTC
TRBJ2-7 | NA | TRBV27 | once | CASSLWGGSYEQYF | TGTGCCAGCAGTTTATGGGGCGGGTCCTACGAGCAGTACTTC
TRBJ1-2 | TRBD1 | TRBV5-8 | NA | CASSFPADRVYGYTF | TGTGCCAGCAGCTTCCCGGCTGACAGGGTCTATGGCTACACCTTC
TRBJ2-3 | TRBD2 | TRBV9 | once | CASSVRGRSTDTQYF | TGTGCCAGCAGCGTGCGGGGGAGGAGCACAGATACGCAGTATTTT
TRBJ2-5 | TRBD1 | TRBV5-4 | NA | CASSLAKTGVETQYF | TGTGCCAGCAGCTTGGCCAAGACAGGGGTGGAGACCCAGTACTTC
TRBJ2-7 | TRBD1 | TRBV7-9 | NA | CASSIPGQGYYEQYF | TGTGCCAGCAGCATCCCGGGACAGGGCTACTACGAGCAGTACTTC
TRBJ2-5 | NA | TRBV6-6 | NA | CASSPSLSETQYF | TGTGCCAGCAGTCCCTCACTATCGGAGACCCAGTACTTC
TRBJ2-7 | TRBD1 | TRBV5-1 | NA | CASSLTQGTYEQYF | TGCGCCAGCAGCCTAACACAGGGGACCTACGAGCAGTACTTC
TRBJ2-5 | NA | TRBV6-1 | once | CASSPTGSGGKTQYF | TGTGCCAGCAGCCCAACAGGGTCAGGAGGGAAGACCCAGTACTTC
TRBJ2-1 | NA | TRBV7-9 | NA | CASSAEEHEQFF | TGTGCCAGCAGCGCCGAGGAGCATGAGCAGTTCTTC
TRBJ2-7 | TRBD1 | TRBV7-9 | NA | CASSYGQGPYEQYF | TGTGCCAGCAGCTATGGACAGGGTCCCTACGAGCAGTACTTC
TRBJ1-2 | TRBD1 | TRBV7-9 | NA | CASSLVEGAYGYTF | TGTGCCAGCAGCTTAGTGGAGGGGGCGTATGGCTACACCTTC
TRBJ2-7 | NA | TRBV28 | NA | CASSRQGGAYEQYF | TGTGCCAGCAGTCGGCAGGGGGGAGCCTACGAGCAGTACTTC
TRBJ2-7 | TRBD1 | TRBV28 | few | CASTLPGTGMYEQYF | TGTGCCAGCACCCTCCCCGGGACAGGGATGTACGAGCAGTACTTC
TRBJ1-1 | NA | TRBV7-9 | NA | CASSLGGQGFGNTEAFF | TGTGCCAGCAGCTTAGGGGGGCAGGGGTTCGGGAACACTGAAGCTTTCTTT
TRBJ2-1 | NA | TRBV11-2 | NA | CASSPLFGHNEQFF | TGTGCCAGCAGCCCCCTTTTCGGACACAATGAGCAGTTCTTC
TRBJ2-2 | NA | TRBV9 | NA | CASKTSLGEGDTGELFF | TGTGCCAGCAAAACCTCCCTGGGTGAAGGGGACACCGGGGAGCTGTTTTTT
TRBJ2-7 | TRBD2 | TRBV5-4 | NA | CASSLGLAGAREQYF | TGTGCCAGCAGCCTCGGACTAGCGGGAGCCCGGGAGCAGTACTTC
TRBJ1-4 | NA | TRBV7-9 | NA | CASSPEGVTNEKLFF | TGTGCCAGCAGCCCGGAGGGCGTAACTAATGAAAAACTGTTTTTT
TRBJ2-1 | NA | TRBV6-5 | NA | CASLRYNEQFF | TGTGCCAGCCTAAGGTACAATGAGCAGTTCTTC
TRBJ2-7 | NA | TRBV6-1 | NA | CASSVKYEQYF | TGTGCCAGCAGTGTGAAATACGAGCAGTACTTC
TRBJ2-4 | NA | TRBV30 | NA | CAWTPGDKNIQYF | TGTGCCTGGACCCCGGGGGACAAAAACATTCAGTACTTC
TRBJ2-3 | TRBD2 | TRBV29-1 | NA | CSVEWVAGGLRDTQYF | TGCAGCGTTGAGTGGGTAGCGGGCGGGCTTAGAGATACGCAGTATTTT
TRBJ1-1 | NA | TRBV10-2 | NA | CASSDGEAFF | TGCGCCAGCAGTGACGGTGAAGCTTTCTTT
TRBJ1-2 | TRBD1 | TRBV5-8 | NA | CASSLRPDRVPNYGYTF | TGTGCCAGCAGCTTGAGGCCCGACAGGGTCCCTAACTATGGCTACACCTTC
TRBJ1-1 | NA | TRBV27 | NA | CASRGLPTEAFF | TGTGCCAGCAGAGGTTTGCCCACTGAAGCTTTCTTT
TRBJ1-6 | NA | TRBV27 | NA | CASSTGVGSPLHF | TGTGCCAGCAGTACAGGTGTAGGCTCACCCCTCCACTTT
TRBJ2-1 | TRBD2 | TRBV5-4 | once | CASSPGMGGGIDEQFF | TGTGCCAGCAGCCCCGGCATGGGGGGGGGAATAGATGAGCAGTTCTTC
TRBJ2-3 | NA | TRBV11-2 | NA | CASSIEARSQYF | TGTGCCAGCAGCATAGAGGCAAGATCGCAGTATTTT
TRBJ2-2 | NA | TRBV4-3 | NA | CASSHRWETGELFF | TGCGCCAGCAGCCACCGTTGGGAGACCGGGGAGCTGTTTTTT
TRBJ2-3 | TRBD2 | TRBV5-4 | NA | CASSTNPGLAGGPGTDTQYF | TGTGCCAGCAGCACTAACCCGGGACTAGCGGGAGGGCCTGGCACAGATACGCAGTATTTT